Presented here are 5 T cell receptor beta chains from one specimen sequenced in a study of blood T cell repertoires in COVID-19. The data were produced by immunoSEQ multiplex PCR, yet TCRdb's version contains in-frame clones alone and is incomplete. The sample has some 98,000 clones; 80% are singletons. The sequenced sample was peripheral blood. The receptors were gathered from a human donor in a cohort sampled during active COVID-19.

The gene calls are TRBV4-1 and TRBJ1-2; D gene unclear. V lost 0 bases, J lost 8 bases, and 16 bases lay in between. The CDR3 is made up of 15 amino acids. CDR1 is MGHRA, CDR2 YSYEKL, per germline. The CDR3 coding sequence is TGCGCCAGCAGCCAAGACCGAGATCCGGGAAACGGCTACACCTTC. As protein: CASSQDRDPGNGYTF.

This clone has a handful of counts. This chain connects TRBV5-6 to TRBJ1-5, with a weak D call TRBD1 (6 bases). CDR1 SGHDT and CDR2 YYEEEE come from the germline V gene. This CDR3 has 12 amino acids. The V end was cut by 4 bases, the J end by 5 bases, with 7 bases between. CDR3 nucleotides: TGTGCCAGCAGCACAGGGTATCAGCCCCAGCATTTT. Its protein is CASSTGYQPQHF.

This sequence joins TRBV18 and TRBJ2-7, with 11 bases matching TRBD2. In germline, CDR1 is KGHSH, CDR2 LQKENI. The CDR3 extends over 16 amino acids. Trimming at V came to 3 bases and at J to 5 bases, leaving 9 bases not matched to a gene. The CDR3 region is CASSPEGTSGSHEQYF. For the CDR3, the DNA is TGTGCCAGCTCACCGGAGGGGACTAGCGGTTCCCACGAGCAGTACTTC.

The rearrangement uses TRBV7-3 and TRBJ2-7; 9 positions agree with TRBD1. The CDR3 has 15 amino acids. Trimming cost V 1 base and J 4 bases; bases outside gene matches: 5. Germline V gene sequence: CDR1 SGHTA, CDR2 FQGTGA. CDR3 loop: CASSLNGDRAYEQYF. For the CDR3, the DNA is TGTGCCAGCAGCTTAAATGGGGACAGGGCGTACGAGCAGTACTTC.

The V gene is TRBV30, the J gene TRBJ1-5; D may be TRBD1 (5 bases). CDR1 is GTSNPN, CDR2 SVGIG, per germline (reference sequence). With 0 bases removed from V and 9 bases from J, the gap between germline ends came to 18 bases. The length of the CDR3 is 15 residues. The CDR3 nucleotides read TGTGCCTGGAGTGTAAGTGCTGGGGGGTCTTTGCCCCAGCATTTT. It is translated as CAWSVSAGGSLPQHF.